The present T cell receptor beta chain was sequenced within a study of T cell changes during pregnancy in multiple sclerosis. Using immunoSEQ multiplex PCR, the repertoire was profiled, and TCRdb retains in-frame clones only, with some absent. The sample holds approximately 89,000 clones, 90% to 95% seen once. Germline CDR1 and CDR2: MGHRA and YSYEKL. This CDR3 region has 17 residues. The trim removed 3 bases at V and 11 bases at J, leaving 20 bases unmatched. The chain joins TRBV4-1 to TRBJ1-2; 8 nucleotides align to TRBD1. The sequencing here drew on peripheral blood, taken in the third trimester of pregnancy. This clonotype was sampled from a female donor with multiple sclerosis, enrolled in a pregnancy study. The CDR3 DNA follows: TGCGCCAGCAGCCAGACCGGGACAGGTGCATCCTTACAGGGTTACACCTTC. Translation gives CASSQTGTGASLQGYTF.